The rows below give T cell receptor beta chains drawn from one sample of a study of cytomegalovirus exposure and HLA in healthy donors. Assay: immunoSEQ multiplex PCR; the TCRdb copy retains only in-frame clones and omits some. In the table there are a few hundred thousand clones, roughly 75% of which are singletons. Input material: PBMCs. These receptors all come from a woman aged 25 to 39 in good health and CMV-seronegative. CDR3s include the opening cysteine and the closing phenylalanine or tryptophan. The order of the fields is CDR3 protein, CDR3 DNA, D gene, clone size, J gene, V gene. D genes are given only for firm matches. The listing skips clone size in some rows; elsewhere it reads once, few, many or a size class.

cdr3_aa: CASKAQETQYF; cdr3_nt: TGTGCCAGCAAAGCTCAAGAGACCCAGTACTTC; d_call: NA; clone_size: NA; j_call: TRBJ2-5; v_call: TRBV7-8
cdr3_aa: CAWKTSGVHNEQFF; cdr3_nt: TGTGCCTGGAAGACTAGCGGGGTACACAATGAGCAGTTCTTC; d_call: TRBD2; clone_size: NA; j_call: TRBJ2-1; v_call: TRBV30
cdr3_aa: CASSLVDSYGYTF; cdr3_nt: TGTGCCAGCAGCCTGGTAGACAGCTATGGCTACACCTTC; d_call: NA; clone_size: NA; j_call: TRBJ1-2; v_call: TRBV14
cdr3_aa: CASSRGTSGTGGIQYF; cdr3_nt: TGTGCCAGCAGCCGAGGGACTAGCGGGACGGGAGGCATTCAGTACTTC; d_call: TRBD2; clone_size: NA; j_call: TRBJ2-4; v_call: TRBV16
cdr3_aa: CASSQEDRGGTEAFF; cdr3_nt: TGCGCCAGCAGCCAAGAGGACAGGGGGGGCACTGAAGCTTTCTTT; d_call: TRBD1; clone_size: NA; j_call: TRBJ1-1; v_call: TRBV4-1
cdr3_aa: CASSYSAYTGELFF; cdr3_nt: TGTGCCAGCAGTTACTCAGCCTACACCGGGGAGCTGTTTTTT; d_call: NA; clone_size: few; j_call: TRBJ2-2; v_call: TRBV6-6
cdr3_aa: CASSLVTHEAFF; cdr3_nt: TGTGCCAGCAGCTTGGTTACACATGAAGCTTTCTTT; d_call: NA; clone_size: many; j_call: TRBJ1-1; v_call: TRBV5-8
cdr3_aa: CATSSPTGDSTDTQYF; cdr3_nt: TGTGCCACCAGCAGCCCAACGGGAGACAGCACAGATACGCAGTATTTT; d_call: NA; clone_size: NA; j_call: TRBJ2-3; v_call: TRBV15
cdr3_aa: CASSYAGGGYTF; cdr3_nt: TGTGCCAGCAGCTATGCAGGGGGCGGCTACACCTTC; d_call: TRBD1; clone_size: NA; j_call: TRBJ1-2; v_call: TRBV5-4
cdr3_aa: CASSSRDTTEAFF; cdr3_nt: TGTGCCAGCAGTTCCCGGGATACCACTGAAGCTTTCTTT; d_call: NA; clone_size: NA; j_call: TRBJ1-1; v_call: TRBV2
cdr3_aa: CASSQHGQIEKLFF; cdr3_nt: TGTGCCAGCAGTCAACACGGACAGATTGAAAAACTGTTTTTT; d_call: NA; clone_size: NA; j_call: TRBJ1-4; v_call: TRBV6-6
cdr3_aa: CASSPSDYEQYF; cdr3_nt: TGTGCCAGCAGCCCCAGTGACTACGAGCAGTACTTC; d_call: NA; clone_size: NA; j_call: TRBJ2-7; v_call: TRBV7-9
cdr3_aa: CASSRTGFLQGQHF; cdr3_nt: TGTGCCAGCAGCCGGACAGGGTTCCTCCAAGGCCAGCATTTT; d_call: TRBD1; clone_size: NA; j_call: TRBJ1-5; v_call: TRBV5-4
cdr3_aa: CDSRQFTGDEQYF; cdr3_nt: TGTGACAGCAGACAATTCACAGGGGACGAGCAGTACTTC; d_call: TRBD1; clone_size: once; j_call: TRBJ2-7; v_call: TRBV16
cdr3_aa: CASSLEGTGVPDTQYF; cdr3_nt: TGTGCCAGCAGCTTGGAGGGGACAGGGGTGCCAGATACGCAGTATTTT; d_call: TRBD1; clone_size: NA; j_call: TRBJ2-3; v_call: TRBV5-6
cdr3_aa: CASSEQSDQKLFF; cdr3_nt: TGCGCCAGCAGTGAACAATCTGATCAAAAACTGTTTTTT; d_call: NA; clone_size: NA; j_call: TRBJ1-4; v_call: TRBV10-2
cdr3_aa: CASRELNTEAFF; cdr3_nt: TGCGCCAGCAGGGAGTTGAACACTGAAGCTTTCTTT; d_call: NA; clone_size: NA; j_call: TRBJ1-1; v_call: TRBV5-1
cdr3_aa: CASRDRAGAGYNEQFF; cdr3_nt: TGCGCCAGCAGAGACCGAGCGGGAGCCGGCTACAATGAGCAGTTCTTC; d_call: TRBD2; clone_size: NA; j_call: TRBJ2-1; v_call: TRBV10-2
cdr3_aa: CASSFDRDTEAFF; cdr3_nt: TGCGCCAGCAGCTTCGACAGGGACACTGAAGCTTTCTTT; d_call: TRBD1; clone_size: NA; j_call: TRBJ1-1; v_call: TRBV5-1
cdr3_aa: CASRGTGGGPYEQYF; cdr3_nt: TGTGCCAGTAGGGGGACAGGGGGAGGCCCCTACGAGCAGTACTTC; d_call: TRBD1; clone_size: NA; j_call: TRBJ2-7; v_call: TRBV19
cdr3_aa: CASSWMTTSGVTGELFF; cdr3_nt: TGCGCCAGCAGCTGGATGACGACTAGCGGGGTCACCGGGGAGCTGTTTTTT; d_call: TRBD2; clone_size: NA; j_call: TRBJ2-2; v_call: TRBV5-1
cdr3_aa: CAISPLEGQGPLGTEAFF; cdr3_nt: TGTGCCATCAGCCCCCTTGAGGGACAGGGACCATTGGGCACTGAAGCTTTCTTT; d_call: TRBD1; clone_size: NA; j_call: TRBJ1-1; v_call: TRBV11-1
cdr3_aa: CAISVKGLPTEQYF; cdr3_nt: TGTGCCATCAGCGTTAAGGGACTACCTACGGAGCAGTACTTC; d_call: TRBD2; clone_size: NA; j_call: TRBJ2-7; v_call: TRBV10-3
cdr3_aa: CSGALDTEAFF; cdr3_nt: TGCAGTGGGGCCTTGGACACTGAAGCTTTCTTT; d_call: NA; clone_size: NA; j_call: TRBJ1-1; v_call: TRBV20-1
cdr3_aa: CASSDSGTRITQYF; cdr3_nt: TGTGCCAGCAGCGACTCCGGGACTAGGATAACGCAGTATTTT; d_call: TRBD2; clone_size: NA; j_call: TRBJ2-3; v_call: TRBV9
cdr3_aa: CASSEVRLAGRSDTQYF; cdr3_nt: TGTGCCAGCAGTGAAGTCCGACTAGCGGGCAGGTCAGATACGCAGTATTTT; d_call: TRBD2; clone_size: NA; j_call: TRBJ2-3; v_call: TRBV2
cdr3_aa: CASSISRGTGPTEAFF; cdr3_nt: TGTGCCAGTAGTATATCCCGGGGGACAGGCCCCACTGAAGCTTTCTTT; d_call: TRBD1; clone_size: few; j_call: TRBJ1-1; v_call: TRBV19
cdr3_aa: CASSLGGPGNEQFF; cdr3_nt: TGTGCCAGCAGCTTGGGGGGGCCGGGGAATGAGCAGTTCTTC; d_call: NA; clone_size: NA; j_call: TRBJ2-1; v_call: TRBV7-8
cdr3_aa: CATRGDRGMDEQYF; cdr3_nt: TGTGCCACCCGGGGGGACAGGGGAATGGACGAGCAGTACTTC; d_call: TRBD1; clone_size: once; j_call: TRBJ2-7; v_call: TRBV15
cdr3_aa: CASRGWDLASSYNEQFF; cdr3_nt: TGTGCCAGCAGGGGATGGGATCTAGCGAGCTCCTACAATGAGCAGTTCTTC; d_call: NA; clone_size: NA; j_call: TRBJ2-1; v_call: TRBV27
cdr3_aa: CAWSTNQGTEAFF; cdr3_nt: TGTGCCTGGAGTACGAACCAGGGTACTGAAGCTTTCTTT; d_call: NA; clone_size: NA; j_call: TRBJ1-1; v_call: TRBV30
cdr3_aa: CASSSIPGQGPNTEAFF; cdr3_nt: TGTGCCAGCAGCTCTATACCGGGACAGGGCCCAAACACTGAAGCTTTCTTT; d_call: TRBD1; clone_size: NA; j_call: TRBJ1-1; v_call: TRBV5-6
cdr3_aa: CASSQGLAGQETQYF; cdr3_nt: TGTGCCAGCAGCCAAGGACTAGCGGGTCAAGAGACCCAGTACTTC; d_call: TRBD2; clone_size: NA; j_call: TRBJ2-5; v_call: TRBV6-5
cdr3_aa: CASSPRDTLNEQFF; cdr3_nt: TGTGCCAGCAGCCCTCGGGACACCCTCAATGAGCAGTTCTTC; d_call: NA; clone_size: NA; j_call: TRBJ2-1; v_call: TRBV2
cdr3_aa: CSVRTGGSNQPQHF; cdr3_nt: TGCAGCGTACGGACAGGGGGCAGCAATCAGCCCCAGCATTTT; d_call: TRBD1; clone_size: NA; j_call: TRBJ1-5; v_call: TRBV29-1
cdr3_aa: CASNKGTTNEKLFF; cdr3_nt: TGTGCCAGCAATAAGGGGACAACTAATGAAAAACTGTTTTTT; d_call: NA; clone_size: NA; j_call: TRBJ1-4; v_call: TRBV6-1
cdr3_aa: CASSPGQGFAEAFF; cdr3_nt: TGTGCCAGCAGTCCAGGACAGGGTTTTGCTGAAGCTTTCTTT; d_call: TRBD1; clone_size: NA; j_call: TRBJ1-1; v_call: TRBV6-6
cdr3_aa: CASSGGTGMGHTQYF; cdr3_nt: TGTGCCAGCAGCGGCGGCACAGGGATGGGCCATACGCAGTATTTT; d_call: NA; clone_size: few; j_call: TRBJ2-3; v_call: TRBV9
cdr3_aa: CAISERAGPGLYGYTF; cdr3_nt: TGTGCCATCAGTGAGCGAGCAGGGCCAGGCCTCTATGGCTACACCTTC; d_call: NA; clone_size: NA; j_call: TRBJ1-2; v_call: TRBV10-3
cdr3_aa: CASSYSSGTAQETQYF; cdr3_nt: TGTGCCAGCAGTTACTCCTCCGGGACAGCGCAAGAGACCCAGTACTTC; d_call: TRBD1; clone_size: few; j_call: TRBJ2-5; v_call: TRBV10-3
cdr3_aa: CASSVGGRPHEQYF; cdr3_nt: TGTGCCAGCAGTGTTGGGGGGAGACCCCACGAGCAGTACTTC; d_call: NA; clone_size: NA; j_call: TRBJ2-7; v_call: TRBV25-1